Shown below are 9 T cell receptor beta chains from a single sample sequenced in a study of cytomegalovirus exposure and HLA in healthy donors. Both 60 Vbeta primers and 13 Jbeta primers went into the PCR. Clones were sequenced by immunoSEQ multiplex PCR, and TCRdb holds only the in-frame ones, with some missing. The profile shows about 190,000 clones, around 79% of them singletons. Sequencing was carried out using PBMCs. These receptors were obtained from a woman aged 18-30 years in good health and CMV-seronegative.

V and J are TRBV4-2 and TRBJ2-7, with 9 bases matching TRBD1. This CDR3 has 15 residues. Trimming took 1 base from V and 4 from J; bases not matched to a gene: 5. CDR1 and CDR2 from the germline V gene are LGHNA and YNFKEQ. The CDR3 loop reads CASSQGTGVGYEQYF. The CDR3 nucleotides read TGTGCCAGCAGCCAAGGGACAGGGGTGGGATACGAGCAGTACTTC.

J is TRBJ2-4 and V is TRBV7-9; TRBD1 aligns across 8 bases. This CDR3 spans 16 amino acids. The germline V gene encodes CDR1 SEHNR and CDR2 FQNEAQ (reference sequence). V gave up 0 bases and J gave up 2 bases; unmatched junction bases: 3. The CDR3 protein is CASSLADRGPKNIQYF. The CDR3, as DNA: TGTGCCAGCAGCTTAGCCGACAGGGGACCCAAAAACATTCAGTACTTC.

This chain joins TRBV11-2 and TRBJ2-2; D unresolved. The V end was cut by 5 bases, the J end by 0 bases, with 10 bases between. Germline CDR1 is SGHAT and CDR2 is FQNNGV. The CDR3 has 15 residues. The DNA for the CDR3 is TGTGCCAGCAGCCTAAACGTCGCGAACACCGGGGAGCTGTTTTTT. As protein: CASSLNVANTGELFF.

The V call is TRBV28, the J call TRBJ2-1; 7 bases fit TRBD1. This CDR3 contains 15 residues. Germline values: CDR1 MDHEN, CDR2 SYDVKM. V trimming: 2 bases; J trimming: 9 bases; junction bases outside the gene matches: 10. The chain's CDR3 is CASSLRQGRLGEQFF. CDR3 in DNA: TGTGCCAGCAGTTTACGACAGGGACGGTTGGGTGAGCAGTTCTTC.

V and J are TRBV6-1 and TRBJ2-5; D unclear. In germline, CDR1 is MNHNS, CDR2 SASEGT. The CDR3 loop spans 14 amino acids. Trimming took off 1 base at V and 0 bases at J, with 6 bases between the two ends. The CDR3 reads CASSEGTYQETQYF. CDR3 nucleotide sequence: TGTGCCAGCAGTGAAGGTACATACCAAGAGACCCAGTACTTC.

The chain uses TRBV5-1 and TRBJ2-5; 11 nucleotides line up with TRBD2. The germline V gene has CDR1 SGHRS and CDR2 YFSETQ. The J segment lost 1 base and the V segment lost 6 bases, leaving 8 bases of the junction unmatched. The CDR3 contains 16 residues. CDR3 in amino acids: CASTPLGTSGQETQYF. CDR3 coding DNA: TGCGCCAGCACCCCTCTCGGGACTAGCGGCCAAGAGACCCAGTACTTC.

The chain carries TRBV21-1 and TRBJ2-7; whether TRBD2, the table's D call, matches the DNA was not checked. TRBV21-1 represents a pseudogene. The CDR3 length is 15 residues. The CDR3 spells CASSKGLGLPQEQYF. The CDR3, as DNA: TGTGCCAGCAGCAAAGGGCTAGGCCTCCCGCAGGAGCAGTACTTC.

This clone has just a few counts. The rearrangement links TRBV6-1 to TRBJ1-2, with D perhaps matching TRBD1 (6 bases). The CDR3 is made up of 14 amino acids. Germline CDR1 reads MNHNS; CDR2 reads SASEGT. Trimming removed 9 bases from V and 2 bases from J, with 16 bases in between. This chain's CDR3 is CASSAGQRNYGYTF. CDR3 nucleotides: TGTGCCAGTTCGGCAGGACAGAGAAACTATGGCTACACCTTC.

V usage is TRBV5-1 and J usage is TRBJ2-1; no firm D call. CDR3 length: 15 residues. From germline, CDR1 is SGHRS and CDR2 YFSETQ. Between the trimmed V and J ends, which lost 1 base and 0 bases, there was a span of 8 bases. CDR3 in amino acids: CASSLTRSSYNEQFF. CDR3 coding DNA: TGCGCCAGCAGCTTGACGAGGAGCTCCTACAATGAGCAGTTCTTC.